This entry describes one T cell receptor (beta chain). The data are from a study of blood T cell repertoires in COVID-19. Background on the study: The origin of the acute and convalescent COVID-19 samples was the United States, Italy and Spain. Sources were T cells, B-cell-depleted T cells, or PBMCs; the material itself was cDNA or gDNA.

In the study's own analysis: How many nucleated cells were present was estimated from reference gene primer amplification. TCRdb keeps only in-frame clones here, not all; method: immunoSEQ multiplex PCR. That table gives V, J and clone size, and the DNA gave D and trimming. This table has 390,000 or so clones, 85% to 90% appearing once. The CDR3 is 16 residues long. With 3 bases clipped from V and 0 bases from J, the junction kept 3 bases outside the gene matches. CDR1 and CDR2 from the germline V gene are MRHNA and SNTAGT. The source is a man aged 18 to 29 with active or convalescent COVID-19. What was sequenced was peripheral blood. The chain employs TRBV6-4 and TRBJ2-7; 12 bases match TRBD1. CDR3 amino acids: CASSEGQGAYSYEQYF. For the CDR3, the DNA is TGTGCCAGCAGTGAGGGACAGGGGGCCTACTCCTACGAGCAGTACTTC.